These T cell receptor beta chains were read from a single sample in a study of PD-1 blockade in classical Hodgkin lymphoma. This table comes from immunoSEQ multiplex PCR, and its TCRdb copy is limited to in-frame clones, with some not included. The data hold tens of thousands of clones, with more than 80% observed a single time. Sequencing was performed on peripheral blood mononuclear cells (PBMCs), taken before the fourth cycle of nivolumab. Receptor source: a human donor with classical Hodgkin lymphoma. Each CDR3 is given with its conserved first and last residue. Fields, in order: CDR3 protein, CDR3 DNA, V gene, clone size, J gene, D gene. A D gene is named only where the DNA matches it firmly. Clone sizes are given selectively: once, few, many, or a class where the clone is expanded.

CDR3: CASSLGLAGTDTQYF
DNA: TGTGCCAGCAGCTTAGGGCTAGCGGGCACAGATACGCAGTATTTT
V: TRBV7-6
size: NA
J: TRBJ2-3
D: TRBD2

CDR3: CASRSGYEQYF
DNA: TGTGCCAGCAGGTCAGGGTACGAGCAGTACTTC
V: TRBV27
size: NA
J: TRBJ2-7
D: NA

CDR3: CASSHRPGRGTQTQYF
DNA: TGTGCCAGCAGCCACCGACCCGGGAGGGGCACGCAGACCCAGTACTTC
V: TRBV14
size: NA
J: TRBJ2-5
D: TRBD2

CDR3: CASSPPGQLAGGETNEQFF
DNA: TGTGCCAGCTCACCACCGGGGCAGTTAGCGGGAGGGGAAACTAATGAGCAGTTCTTC
V: TRBV18
size: NA
J: TRBJ2-1
D: TRBD2

CDR3: CASSYLERGQGLHF
DNA: TGTGCCAGCAGTTACCTTGAGCGGGGGCAGGGCCTCCACTTT
V: TRBV6-5
size: few
J: TRBJ1-6
D: NA

CDR3: CASRVTVEGNTIYF
DNA: TGTGCCAGCAGGGTGACCGTAGAAGGAAACACCATATATTTT
V: TRBV6-5
size: NA
J: TRBJ1-3
D: NA

CDR3: CATSRPGDSGNTIYF
DNA: TGTGCCACCAGCAGACCGGGAGACTCTGGAAACACCATATATTTT
V: TRBV15
size: NA
J: TRBJ1-3
D: NA

CDR3: CASSLSGQRQETQYF
DNA: TGCGCCAGCAGCTTGAGCGGACAGAGACAAGAGACCCAGTACTTC
V: TRBV5-1
size: NA
J: TRBJ2-5
D: NA

CDR3: CASSQEQLSGELFF
DNA: TGCGCCAGCAGCCAGGAACAGCTTTCCGGGGAGCTGTTTTTT
V: TRBV4-1
size: once
J: TRBJ2-2
D: NA

CDR3: CASSIAGGSTDTQYF
DNA: TGTGCCAGTAGTATAGCGGGGGGAAGCACAGATACGCAGTATTTT
V: TRBV19
size: NA
J: TRBJ2-3
D: TRBD2

CDR3: CASSLELAWADYNEQFF
DNA: TGTGCCAGCAGCTTGGAACTGGCGTGGGCCGACTACAATGAGCAGTTCTTC
V: TRBV5-6
size: NA
J: TRBJ2-1
D: NA

CDR3: CASSFGDRARGSATDTQYF
DNA: TGTGCCAGCAGTTTTGGTGACAGGGCACGGGGGTCTGCCACAGATACGCAGTATTTT
V: TRBV27
size: NA
J: TRBJ2-3
D: NA

CDR3: CASRRGMRETQYF
DNA: TGTGCCAGCAGACGCGGGATGCGGGAGACCCAGTACTTC
V: TRBV28
size: NA
J: TRBJ2-5
D: NA

CDR3: CASNRPGLAGLDTQYF
DNA: TGTGCCAGCAATAGACCGGGACTAGCGGGACTTGATACGCAGTATTTT
V: TRBV6-6
size: NA
J: TRBJ2-3
D: TRBD2

CDR3: CASRQELAGTGSNEQFF
DNA: TGCGCCAGCAGGCAGGAGCTCGCCGGGACAGGTTCCAATGAGCAGTTCTTC
V: TRBV5-1
size: NA
J: TRBJ2-1
D: TRBD1

CDR3: CASSEYGEGGDEQYF
DNA: TGTGCCAGCAGTGAATACGGGGAGGGAGGAGACGAGCAGTACTTC
V: TRBV25-1
size: NA
J: TRBJ2-7
D: TRBD2

CDR3: CASSLDRGNEKLFF
DNA: TGTGCCAGCAGTCTCGACAGGGGCAATGAAAAACTGTTTTTT
V: TRBV2
size: NA
J: TRBJ1-4
D: TRBD1

CDR3: CAISVKRESYEQYF
DNA: TGTGCCATCAGTGTTAAGCGGGAGTCCTACGAGCAGTACTTC
V: TRBV10-3
size: NA
J: TRBJ2-7
D: TRBD2

CDR3: CASSLSGGSGYEQYF
DNA: TGTGCCAGCAGCTTATCGGGCGGGAGCGGATACGAGCAGTACTTC
V: TRBV11-2
size: NA
J: TRBJ2-7
D: TRBD2

CDR3: CSVAPMDRAYGYTF
DNA: TGCAGCGTTGCTCCCATGGACAGGGCTTATGGCTACACCTTC
V: TRBV29-1
size: NA
J: TRBJ1-2
D: TRBD1

CDR3: CASSQIGVYEQYF
DNA: TGTGCCAGCAGCCAAATTGGGGTCTACGAGCAGTACTTC
V: TRBV11-2
size: NA
J: TRBJ2-7
D: NA

CDR3: CASSEHFSGRFPDTQYF
DNA: TGTGCCAGCAGTGAACACTTTAGCGGGAGATTCCCAGATACGCAGTATTTT
V: TRBV25-1
size: NA
J: TRBJ2-3
D: TRBD2